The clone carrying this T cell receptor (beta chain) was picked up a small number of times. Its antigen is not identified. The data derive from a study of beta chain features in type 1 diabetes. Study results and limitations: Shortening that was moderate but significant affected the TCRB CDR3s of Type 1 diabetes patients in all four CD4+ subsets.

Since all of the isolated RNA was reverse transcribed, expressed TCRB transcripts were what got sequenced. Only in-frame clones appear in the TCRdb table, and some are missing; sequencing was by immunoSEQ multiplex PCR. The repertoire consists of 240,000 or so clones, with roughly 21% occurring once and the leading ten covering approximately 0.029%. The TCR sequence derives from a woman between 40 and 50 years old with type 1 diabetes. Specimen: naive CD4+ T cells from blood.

The CDR3 protein is CASSPGQGATRADTQYF. DNA of the CDR3: TGTGCCAGCTCACCAGGACAGGGGGCCACCCGGGCGGATACGCAGTATTTT. J is TRBJ2-3 and V is TRBV18; 11 nucleotides line up with TRBD1. The CDR3 covers 17 residues. With 2 bases clipped from V and 6 bases from J, the junction kept 10 bases outside the gene matches. Germline lookup yields CDR1 KGHSH and CDR2 LQKENI.